These T cell receptor beta chains were read from a single sample in a study of shared clonotypes between healthy human individuals. Clones were read by immunoSEQ multiplex PCR, and TCRdb kept only the in-frame ones, dropping some. The data show almost 700,000 clones, around 90% seen once. Material: naive CD8+ T cells sorted from blood. The source is a man aged 25 to 40 in good health. The CDR3 runs from the conserved cysteine through the conserved F or W. D genes are given only for firm matches. Size tells how often a clone was seen (once, few, many) or the class of an expanded clone, and some rows leave it out.

clone size	D gene	J gene	V gene	CDR3 protein	CDR3 DNA
NA	TRBD2	TRBJ2-1	TRBV29-1	CSVEGLLAGGDKPSYNEQFF	TGCAGCGTTGAAGGCCTACTAGCGGGAGGGGACAAACCATCCTACAATGAGCAGTTCTTC
NA	NA	TRBJ2-5	TRBV7-8	CASSLDPGSGETQYF	TGTGCCAGCAGCTTAGACCCCGGGAGCGGGGAGACCCAGTACTTC
NA	TRBD1	TRBJ1-2	TRBV23-1	CASSPRDRRPTNYGYTF	TGCGCCAGCAGTCCACGGGACAGGAGACCTACTAACTATGGCTACACCTTC
NA	NA	TRBJ2-7	TRBV6-5	CASSAGSFEQYF	TGTGCCAGCAGTGCCGGGTCTTTCGAGCAGTACTTC
NA	TRBD1	TRBJ1-2	TRBV7-3	CASSSNREKPGQGPYGYTF	TGTGCCAGCAGCTCTAATAGGGAGAAACCGGGACAGGGGCCCTATGGCTACACCTTC
few	NA	TRBJ1-5	TRBV27	CASSFSADQPQHF	TGTGCCAGCAGCTTCAGTGCTGATCAGCCCCAGCATTTT
NA	NA	TRBJ2-7	TRBV11-2	CASSHWSISSYEQYF	TGTGCCAGCAGCCACTGGTCCATCAGCTCCTACGAGCAGTACTTC
NA	TRBD1	TRBJ1-5	TRBV7-9	CASSLGGRGLRPQHF	TGTGCCAGCAGCTTAGGAGGCAGGGGGCTGAGACCCCAGCATTTT
NA	TRBD2	TRBJ2-3	TRBV29-1	CSVDGTRTLPDTQYF	TGCAGCGTTGACGGGACTAGAACTCTTCCAGATACGCAGTATTTT
NA	TRBD1	TRBJ1-1	TRBV29-1	CSALGGQGAILTEAFF	TGCAGCGCCTTAGGAGGACAGGGGGCTATCCTCACTGAAGCTTTCTTT
NA	NA	TRBJ2-1	TRBV6-6	CASIGVRDTGTDEQFF	TGTGCCAGCATCGGAGTCAGGGACACCGGGACGGATGAGCAGTTCTTC
NA	TRBD1	TRBJ2-5	TRBV7-9	CASSPRDSRETQYF	TGTGCCAGCAGTCCTAGGGACAGCAGGGAGACCCAGTACTTC
NA	TRBD1	TRBJ2-7	TRBV14	CASSQGTGANYEQYF	TGTGCCAGCAGCCAAGGGACAGGGGCCAACTACGAGCAGTACTTC
NA	TRBD2	TRBJ2-7	TRBV30	CAWSVGAGVNEQYF	TGTGCCTGGAGTGTAGGAGCGGGAGTAAACGAGCAGTACTTC
NA	NA	TRBJ1-1	TRBV5-8	CASSLEWGEVVNTEAFF	TGTGCCAGCAGCTTGGAATGGGGCGAGGTTGTGAACACTGAAGCTTTCTTT
once	NA	TRBJ2-2	TRBV7-6	CASSKEANTGELFF	TGTGCCAGCAGCAAGGAAGCGAACACCGGGGAGCTGTTTTTT
NA	NA	TRBJ2-1	TRBV6-5	CASTARGPVSEQFF	TGTGCCAGTACGGCCAGGGGACCGGTTAGTGAGCAGTTCTTC
NA	TRBD2	TRBJ2-2	TRBV13	CASSFSGTSGPQKNTGELFF	TGTGCCAGCAGCTTCTCCGGGACTAGCGGGCCCCAGAAGAATACCGGGGAGCTGTTTTTT
NA	NA	TRBJ2-3	TRBV14	CASSPHTDTQYF	TGTGCCAGCAGCCCTCACACAGATACGCAGTATTTT
NA	TRBD1	TRBJ2-7	TRBV4-3	CASSPGQGAVYEQYF	TGCGCCAGCAGCCCGGGACAGGGGGCGGTTTACGAGCAGTACTTC
once	NA	TRBJ1-2	TRBV7-2	CASSRGRGYGYTF	TGTGCCAGCAGCCGGGGGAGGGGCTATGGCTACACCTTC
NA	TRBD2	TRBJ2-2	TRBV9	CASSAGTSGSGELFF	TGTGCCAGCAGCGCGGGGACTAGCGGGTCCGGGGAGCTGTTTTTT
NA	TRBD2	TRBJ2-2	TRBV9	CASSVVETSGRTGELFF	TGTGCCAGCAGCGTAGTTGAGACTAGCGGGAGGACCGGGGAGCTGTTTTTT
NA	NA	TRBJ2-5	TRBV7-4	CASSCPGQYQETQYF	TGTGCCAGCAGCTGCCCTGGACAGTACCAAGAGACCCAGTACTTC
NA	NA	TRBJ2-5	TRBV7-9	CASSSGDRRSGGQYF	TGTGCCAGCAGCTCAGGGGACAGACGCTCGGGGGGCCAGTACTTC
NA	NA	TRBJ2-5	TRBV2	CASSIFQGMETQYF	TGTGCCAGCAGTATTTTCCAGGGGATGGAGACCCAGTACTTC
once	NA	TRBJ2-7	TRBV27	CASSFSLAYEQYF	TGTGCCAGCAGTTTTTCCCTAGCCTACGAGCAGTACTTC
NA	TRBD1	TRBJ2-1	TRBV10-3	CAISVLDGQDFYNEQFF	TGTGCCATCAGCGTATTGGATGGACAGGACTTTTACAATGAGCAGTTCTTC
NA	NA	TRBJ2-3	TRBV7-9	CASSLVNRGDTQYF	TGTGCCAGCAGCTTGGTCAATCGGGGAGATACGCAGTATTTT
NA	NA	TRBJ1-1	TRBV7-6	CASSSTSDREAFF	TGTGCCAGCAGCTCTACCTCAGACAGGGAAGCTTTCTTT
NA	NA	TRBJ2-2	TRBV10-2	CASCEGRGTGELFF	TGCGCCAGCTGTGAGGGCCGGGGCACCGGGGAGCTGTTTTTT
NA	NA	TRBJ2-7	TRBV6-1	CASSERRGDEQYF	TGTGCCAGCAGTGAACGACGGGGAGACGAGCAGTACTTC
NA	NA	TRBJ2-7	TRBV28	CASSWAGGSSYEQYF	TGTGCCAGCAGTTGGGCCGGTGGCTCCTCCTACGAGCAGTACTTC